Shown below are 26 T cell receptor beta chains from a single sample sequenced in a study of cytomegalovirus exposure and HLA in healthy donors. This table comes from immunoSEQ multiplex PCR, and its TCRdb copy is limited to in-frame clones, with some not included. In the table there are under 200,000 clones, about 81% of which are singletons. The sequenced sample consisted of PBMCs. The receptors were sampled from a woman aged 25 to 39 in good health and CMV-seronegative.

The CDR3, as DNA: TGTGCCAGCAGTTACGAACGGGGTGAAGCTTTCTTT. This sequence encodes CASSYERGEAFF. V gene TRBV6-6 combines with J gene TRBJ1-1; D is unclear. Germline CDR1 and CDR2: MNHNY and SVGAGI (reference sequence). Trimming cost V 2 bases and J 7 bases, with 8 bases left between them. The CDR3 is 12 amino acids.

V is TRBV6-1 and J is TRBJ2-7; 10 bases are a match to TRBD2. Trimming cost V 2 bases and J 0 bases; bases outside gene matches: 19. This CDR3 contains 21 residues. The germline gives CDR1 MNHNS, CDR2 SASEGT. CDR3 in amino acids: CASSETSGGTSGTQSSYEQYF. CDR3 bases: TGTGCCAGCAGTGAAACTTCGGGTGGAACTAGCGGGACCCAGAGCTCCTACGAGCAGTACTTC.

The J gene is TRBJ2-7, the V gene TRBV4-1, with TRBD2 matching over 7 bases. The J segment lost 1 base and the V segment lost 3 bases, leaving 6 bases of the junction unmatched. In germline, CDR1 is MGHRA, CDR2 YSYEKL. CDR3 length: 15 residues. CDR3 region: CASSQAWGGSYEQYF. In nucleotides, the CDR3 is TGCGCCAGCAGCCAGGCTTGGGGGGGTTCCTACGAGCAGTACTTC.

The sample holds a few counts of this clone. The chain has TRBV11-2 and TRBJ1-6; possible D gene TRBD1, 6 bases. The V end was cut by 3 bases, the J end by 4 bases, with 10 bases between. This CDR3 contains 15 residues. Germline V gene sequence: CDR1 SGHAT, CDR2 FQNNGV. DNA of the CDR3: TGTGCCAGCAGCTTGATGGGGGCTTATAATTCACCCCTCCACTTT. It specifies CASSLMGAYNSPLHF.

The gene calls are TRBV7-8 and TRBJ2-7; 8 bases map to TRBD1. After removal of 0 bases from V and 6 bases from J, the junction contained 10 bases not matched to a gene. This CDR3 spans 16 amino acids. CDR1 and CDR2 (germline): SGHVS, FQNEAQ. The chain's CDR3 is CASSLASGQGAVEQYF. CDR3 DNA sequence: TGTGCCAGCAGCTTAGCATCAGGACAGGGTGCAGTCGAGCAGTACTTC.

The chain recombines TRBV2 with TRBJ1-1; 8 bases agree with TRBD1. The CDR3 covers 15 residues. Germline V gene lookup returns CDR1 SNHLY and CDR2 FYNNEI. V shed 3 bases, J shed 5 bases, and the junction held 8 bases outside the gene matches. The CDR3 region is CASSDRTGSGTEAFF. The CDR3 DNA reads as TGTGCCAGCAGTGATCGGACAGGGTCGGGGACTGAAGCTTTCTTT.

The chain employs TRBV5-1 and TRBJ2-3; TRBD1 matches at 7 bases. J was trimmed by 2 bases and V by 4 bases; bases with no gene match: 7. Germline CDR1 reads SGHRS; CDR2 reads YFSETQ. The CDR3 totals 15 residues. The CDR3 nucleotides are TGCGCCAGCAGCCCCCGGGACAGTCCCACAGATACGCAGTATTTT. The encoded protein is CASSPRDSPTDTQYF. Full variable domain (rest looked up from reference TRBV5-1 and TRBJ2-3): KAGVTQTPRYLIKTRGQQVTLSCSPISGHRSVSWYQQTPGQGLQFLFEYFSETQRNKGNFPGRFSGRQFSNSRSEMNVSTLELGDSALYLCASSPRDSPTDTQYFGPGTRLTVL.

The chain carries TRBV9 and TRBJ2-3, with a tentative D call TRBD2 (5 bases). Trimming pared 5 bases from V and 0 bases from J, leaving 10 bases between. The CDR3 spans 14 residues. The germline gives CDR1 SGDLS, CDR2 YYNGEE. The CDR3 loop reads CASRRVTSTDTQYF. The CDR3 DNA is TGTGCCAGCAGGCGGGTAACTAGCACAGATACGCAGTATTTT.

This rearrangement joins TRBV5-3 to TRBJ1-3; D unresolved. TRBV5-3 is placed among ORFs of uncertain function. The CDR3 spans 16 residues. The V end lost 6 bases, the J end lost 4 bases, and 20 bases lay between the germline ends. The CDR3, as DNA: TGTGCCAGAACCCTTTGCCCCCCGGCGGGGGGAAACACCATATATTTT. Its protein product is CARTLCPPAGGNTIYF.

This sequence joins TRBV7-8 and TRBJ2-3; 9 nucleotides line up with TRBD2. Germline V CDR1 and CDR2: SGHVS, FQNEAQ. The J segment lost 6 bases and the V segment lost 3 bases, leaving 4 bases of the junction unmatched. The CDR3 has 14 amino acids. The CDR3 spells CASSFSGGRDTQYF. The CDR3 bases are TGTGCCAGCAGCTTTAGCGGGGGTAGGGATACGCAGTATTTT. The full variable domain, in which reference TRBV7-8 and TRBJ2-3 provide the parts outside the CDR3, is GAGVSQSPRYKVAKRGQDVALRCDPISGHVSLFWYQQALGQGPEFLTYFQNEAQLDKSGLPSDRFFAERPEGSVSTLKIQRTQQEDSAVYLCASSFSGGRDTQYFGPGTRLTVL.

The CDR3 region has the DNA TGTGCCAGTAGTGCTCGGCGGGGGTCCTCTGGGGCCAACGTCCTGACTTTC. This sequence encodes CASSARRGSSGANVLTF. The rearrangement joins TRBV19 to TRBJ2-6; 7 bases are shared with TRBD2. The ends lost 5 bases at V and 0 bases at J; junction bases unmatched: 7. The CDR3 is 17 residues long. Germline V gene sequence: CDR1 LNHDA, CDR2 SQIVND (reference sequence).

This chain uses TRBV30 with TRBJ1-5; D is unresolved. V was shortened by 0 bases and J by 6 bases, with 6 bases between the two germline ends. The CDR3 extends over 12 amino acids. From germline, CDR1 is GTSNPN and CDR2 SVGIG (reference sequence). The CDR3 DNA reads as TGTGCCTGGAGTGTCGGGAGTCAGCCCCAGCATTTT. It yields the protein CAWSVGSQPQHF. Drawing the rest from reference TRBV30 and TRBJ1-5, the complete variable domain is SQTIHQWPATLVQPVGSPLSLECTVEGTSNPNLYWYRQAAGRGLQLLFYSVGIGQISSEVPQNLSASRPQDRQFILSSKKLLLSDSGFYLCAWSVGSQPQHFGDGTRLSIL.

The V call is TRBV5-6, the J call TRBJ1-2; 12 bases align to TRBD1. From germline, CDR1 is SGHDT and CDR2 YYEEEE. This CDR3 spans 15 amino acids. The V gene end was trimmed by 4 bases and the J gene end by 6 bases; junction bases not matched to a gene: 7. The CDR3 DNA is TGTGCCAGCAGCGTCCTGGGACAGGGGGCGAATGGCTACACCTTC. It translates to CASSVLGQGANGYTF.

This chain uses TRBV6-1 with TRBJ1-5, with no clear D. Trimming left V 2 bases short and J 6 bases short, with 8 bases between. Germline V gives CDR1 MNHNS, CDR2 SASEGT. This CDR3 is built from 13 residues. DNA of the CDR3: TGTGCCAGCAGTGAAAGTGCGGTTCAGCCCCAGCATTTT. Its protein is CASSESAVQPQHF.

This chain joins TRBV29-1 and TRBJ2-1; 15 bases are shared with TRBD2. Trimming took 4 bases from V and 8 from J; bases not matched to a gene: 15. Germline V gives CDR1 SQVTM, CDR2 ANQGSEA. CDR3 length: 18 amino acids. The CDR3 DNA reads TGCAGCGTTGCCGGACTAGCGGGAGGGCCCGGGCTGATGGATGAGCAGTTCTTC. Its protein is CSVAGLAGGPGLMDEQFF.

V gene TRBV25-1 combines with J gene TRBJ1-6; D remains ambiguous. The germline V gene has CDR1 MGHDK and CDR2 SYGVNS. The germline V and J ends were trimmed by 1 base and 10 bases, with 8 bases remaining between them. This CDR3 region has 13 residues. CDR3 DNA sequence: TGTGCCAGCAGTGAATTAGTGGTCTCACCCCTCCACTTT. It is translated as CASSELVVSPLHF.

The gene calls are TRBV19 and TRBJ1-4; D is unresolved. The germline gives CDR1 LNHDA, CDR2 SQIVND (reference sequence). CDR3 size: 11 residues. Trimming stripped 4 bases from V and 8 bases from J, with 5 bases between. In nucleotides, the CDR3 is TGTGCCAGTAGTAGGGAGGAAAAACTGTTTTTT. This translates into CASSREEKLFF.

J is TRBJ1-2 and V is TRBV7-9, with a possible D match to TRBD1 (5 bases). V shed 2 bases and J shed 4 bases, with 11 bases lying between them. The CDR3 contains 14 residues. Germline CDR1 is SEHNR and CDR2 is FQNEAQ (reference sequence). This chain's CDR3 is CASSLSGRVYGYTF. DNA of the CDR3: TGTGCCAGCAGCTTATCGGGCAGGGTCTATGGCTACACCTTC.

This clone turned up a few times. This chain links TRBV7-3 with TRBJ1-1; 8 bases line up with TRBD1. CDR1 is SGHTA and CDR2 is FQGTGA in the germline V gene. Trimming removed 4 bases from V and 3 bases from J; junction bases left unmatched: 4. This CDR3 has 14 residues. In DNA form, the CDR3 reads TGTGCCAGCAGCTCGGGACAGGCCCACACTGAAGCTTTCTTT. Encoded protein: CASSSGQAHTEAFF.

The chain is built from TRBV19 and TRBJ2-5; the D gene is possibly TRBD1 (6 bases). V dropped 10 bases and J dropped 5 bases, with 17 bases sitting between them. The germline V gene encodes CDR1 LNHDA and CDR2 SQIVND (reference sequence). CDR3 size: 13 residues. The CDR3 loop reads CATRDKGKETQYF. The CDR3 DNA reads as TGTGCCACCCGGGACAAGGGGAAGGAGACCCAGTACTTC.

The rearrangement joins TRBV7-2 to TRBJ1-4; 8 bases match TRBD1. Trimming removed 4 bases from V and 8 bases from J; junction bases left unmatched: 9. The CDR3 contains 15 residues. Germline V gene data show CDR1 as SGHTA and CDR2 as FQGNSA. The CDR3 region has the DNA TGTGCCAGCAGCTCACAGGGGGGCATCGGCGAAAAACTGTTTTTT. This codes for CASSSQGGIGEKLFF.

This rearrangement joins TRBV30 to TRBJ2-3; 9 bases align to TRBD2. This CDR3 spans 15 amino acids. Germline values: CDR1 GTSNPN, CDR2 SVGIG (reference sequence). Trimming took 4 bases from V and 2 from J; bases not matched to a gene: 7. The CDR3 reads CAWKQAGGLTDTQYF. CDR3 coding DNA: TGTGCCTGGAAGCAAGCGGGGGGTCTCACAGATACGCAGTATTTT.

This clone appeared a few times. The gene calls are TRBV2 and TRBJ1-2; D is uncertain. V was clipped by 5 bases and J by 4 bases, with 11 bases between them. The CDR3 consists of 13 residues. The germline gives CDR1 SNHLY, CDR2 FYNNEI. DNA for the CDR3: TGTGCCAGCAGTAACACCCGAGGCTATGGCTACACCTTC. It specifies CASSNTRGYGYTF.

This chain joins TRBV5-1 and TRBJ2-1; 10 bases map to TRBD2. The CDR3 extends over 18 amino acids. CDR1 SGHRS and CDR2 YFSETQ come from the germline V gene. Unmatched junction bases numbered 11, after V lost 4 bases and J lost 1 base. The chain's CDR3 is CASSLGLASSRSYNEQFF. The CDR3 DNA sequence: TGCGCCAGCAGCCTGGGACTAGCGAGTAGTAGATCCTACAATGAGCAGTTCTTC.

This clone has a handful of counts. This rearrangement joins TRBV20-1 to TRBJ1-2; D ambiguous. The germline V and J ends were trimmed by 7 bases and 3 bases, with 9 bases remaining between them. Germline assignment: CDR1 DFQATT and CDR2 SNEGSKA (reference sequence). This CDR3 is 11 amino acids long. The CDR3 loop is CSGRLDYGYTF. Here the CDR3 DNA reads TGCAGTGGCCGGTTGGACTATGGCTACACCTTC.

In its sample, this clone was seen many times. The chain combines TRBV7-2 with TRBJ1-2; 7 nucleotides align to TRBD1. Germline lookup yields CDR1 SGHTA and CDR2 FQGNSA. Trimming at V came to 4 bases and at J to 0 bases, leaving 8 bases not matched to a gene. The CDR3 is made up of 16 amino acids. The CDR3 loop reads CASSSQGTKANYGYTF. CDR3 bases: TGTGCCAGCAGCTCACAGGGGACGAAAGCTAACTATGGCTACACCTTC.